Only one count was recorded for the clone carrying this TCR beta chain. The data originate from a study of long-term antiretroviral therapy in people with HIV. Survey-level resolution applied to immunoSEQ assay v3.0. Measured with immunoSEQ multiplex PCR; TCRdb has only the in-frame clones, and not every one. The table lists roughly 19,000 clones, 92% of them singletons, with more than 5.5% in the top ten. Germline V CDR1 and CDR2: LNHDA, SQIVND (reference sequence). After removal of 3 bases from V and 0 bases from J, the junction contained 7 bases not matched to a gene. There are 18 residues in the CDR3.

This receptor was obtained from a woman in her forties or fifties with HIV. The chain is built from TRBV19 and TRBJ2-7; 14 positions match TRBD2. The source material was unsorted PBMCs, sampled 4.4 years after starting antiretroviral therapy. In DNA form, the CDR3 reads TGTGCCAGTAGTATTCCTAGGACTAGCGGGGGGAACTCCTACGAGCAGTACTTC. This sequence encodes CASSIPRTSGGNSYEQYF.